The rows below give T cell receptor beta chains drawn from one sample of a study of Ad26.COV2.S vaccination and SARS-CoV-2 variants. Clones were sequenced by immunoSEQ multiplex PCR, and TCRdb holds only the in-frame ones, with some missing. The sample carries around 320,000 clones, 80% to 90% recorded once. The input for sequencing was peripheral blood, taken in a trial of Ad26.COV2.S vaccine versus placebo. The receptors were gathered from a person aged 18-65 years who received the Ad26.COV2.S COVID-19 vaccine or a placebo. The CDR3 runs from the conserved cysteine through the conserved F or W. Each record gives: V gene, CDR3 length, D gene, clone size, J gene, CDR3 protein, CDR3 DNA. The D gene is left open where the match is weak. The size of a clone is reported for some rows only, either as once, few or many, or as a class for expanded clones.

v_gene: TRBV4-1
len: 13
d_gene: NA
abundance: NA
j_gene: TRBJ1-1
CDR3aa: CASSQFPRTEAFF
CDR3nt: TGCGCCAGCAGCCAATTCCCACGGACTGAAGCTTTCTTT

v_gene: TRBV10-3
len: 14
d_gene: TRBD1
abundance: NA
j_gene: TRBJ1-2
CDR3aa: CAISGIDRGEGYTF
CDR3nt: TGTGCCATCAGTGGGATCGACAGGGGTGAAGGCTACACCTTC

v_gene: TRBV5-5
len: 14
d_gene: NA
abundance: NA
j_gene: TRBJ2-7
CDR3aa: CASSSGPSNYEQYF
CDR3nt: TGTGCCAGCAGCTCGGGACCCTCAAACTACGAGCAGTACTTC

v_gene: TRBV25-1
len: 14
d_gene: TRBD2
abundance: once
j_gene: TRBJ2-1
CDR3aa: CASSEIGTSIEQFF
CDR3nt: TGTGCCAGCAGTGAAATTGGGACTAGTATTGAGCAGTTCTTC

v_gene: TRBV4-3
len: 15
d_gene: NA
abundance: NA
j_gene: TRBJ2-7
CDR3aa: CASSQDLEAAYEQYF
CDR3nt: TGCGCCAGCAGCCAAGATCTGGAAGCCGCCTACGAGCAGTACTTC

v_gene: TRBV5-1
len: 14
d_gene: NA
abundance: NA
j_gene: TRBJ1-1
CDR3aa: CASSPRESNTEAFF
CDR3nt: TGCGCCAGCAGCCCCCGGGAATCGAACACTGAAGCTTTCTTT

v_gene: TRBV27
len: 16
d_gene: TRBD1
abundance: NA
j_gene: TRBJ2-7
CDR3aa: CASSLSGDRAYYEQYF
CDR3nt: TGTGCCAGCAGTTTATCGGGCGACAGGGCCTACTACGAGCAGTACTTC

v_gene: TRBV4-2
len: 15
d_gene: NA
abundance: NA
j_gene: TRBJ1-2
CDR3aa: CASSQGAGPSYGYTF
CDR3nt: TGTGCCAGCAGCCAGGGGGCAGGGCCGAGCTATGGCTACACCTTC

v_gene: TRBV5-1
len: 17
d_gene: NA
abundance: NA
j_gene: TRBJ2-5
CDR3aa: CASSPLTPYRPEETQYF
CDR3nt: TGCGCCAGCAGCCCCCTCACCCCATATAGACCCGAAGAGACCCAGTACTTC

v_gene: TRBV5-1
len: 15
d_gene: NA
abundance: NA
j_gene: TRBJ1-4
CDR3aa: CASKVGQTTNEKLFF
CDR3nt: TGCGCCAGCAAGGTTGGACAGACAACTAATGAAAAACTGTTTTTT

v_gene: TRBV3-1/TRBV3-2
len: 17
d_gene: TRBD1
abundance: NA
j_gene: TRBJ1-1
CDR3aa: CASSQALGQKLNTEAFF
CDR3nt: TGTGCCAGCAGCCAAGCCTTGGGACAGAAGTTGAACACTGAAGCTTTCTTT

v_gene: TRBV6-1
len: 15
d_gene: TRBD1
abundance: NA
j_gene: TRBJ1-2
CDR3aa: CASSDPRQGSYGYTF
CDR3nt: TGTGCCAGCAGTGATCCCCGACAGGGGAGCTATGGCTACACCTTC

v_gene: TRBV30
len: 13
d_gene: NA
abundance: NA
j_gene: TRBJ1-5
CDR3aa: CAWSVRGNQPQHF
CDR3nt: TGTGCCTGGAGTGTACGGGGAAATCAGCCCCAGCATTTT

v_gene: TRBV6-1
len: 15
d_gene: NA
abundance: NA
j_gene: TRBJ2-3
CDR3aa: CASSDDSPSTDTQYF
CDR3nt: TGTGCCAGCAGTGACGACAGTCCAAGCACAGATACGCAGTATTTT

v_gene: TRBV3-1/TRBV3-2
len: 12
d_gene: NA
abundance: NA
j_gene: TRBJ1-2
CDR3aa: CASSHPQEGYTF
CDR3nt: TGTGCCAGCAGCCACCCTCAAGAGGGCTACACCTTC

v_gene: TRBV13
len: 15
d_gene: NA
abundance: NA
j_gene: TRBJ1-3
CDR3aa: CASSSEVFSGNTIYF
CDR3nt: TGTGCCAGCAGCTCGGAAGTGTTCTCTGGAAACACCATATATTTT

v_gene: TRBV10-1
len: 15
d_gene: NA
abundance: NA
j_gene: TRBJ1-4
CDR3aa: CASSGGPVGEEKLFF
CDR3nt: TGCGCCAGCAGTGGTGGTCCCGTCGGGGAGGAAAAACTGTTTTTT

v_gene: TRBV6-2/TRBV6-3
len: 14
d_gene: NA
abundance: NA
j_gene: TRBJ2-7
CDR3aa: CASSPEGAGYEQYF
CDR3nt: TGTGCCAGCAGCCCGGAGGGGGCCGGGTACGAGCAGTACTTC

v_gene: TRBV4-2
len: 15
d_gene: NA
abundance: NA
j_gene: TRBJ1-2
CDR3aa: CASSQVPGAHYGYTF
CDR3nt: TGTGCCAGCAGCCAAGTGCCCGGGGCGCACTATGGCTACACCTTC